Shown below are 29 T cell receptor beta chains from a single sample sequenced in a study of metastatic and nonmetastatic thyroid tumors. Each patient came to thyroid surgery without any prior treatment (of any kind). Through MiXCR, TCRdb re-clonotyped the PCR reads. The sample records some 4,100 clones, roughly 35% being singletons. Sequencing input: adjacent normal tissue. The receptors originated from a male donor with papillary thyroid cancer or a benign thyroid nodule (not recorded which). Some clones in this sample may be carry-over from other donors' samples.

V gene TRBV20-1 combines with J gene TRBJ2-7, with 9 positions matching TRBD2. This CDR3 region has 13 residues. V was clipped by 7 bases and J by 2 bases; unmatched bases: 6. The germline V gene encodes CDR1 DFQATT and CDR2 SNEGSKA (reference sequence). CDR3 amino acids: CSVHLAGPYEQYF. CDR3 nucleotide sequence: TGCAGTGTCCACCTAGCGGGGCCCTACGAGCAGTACTTC.

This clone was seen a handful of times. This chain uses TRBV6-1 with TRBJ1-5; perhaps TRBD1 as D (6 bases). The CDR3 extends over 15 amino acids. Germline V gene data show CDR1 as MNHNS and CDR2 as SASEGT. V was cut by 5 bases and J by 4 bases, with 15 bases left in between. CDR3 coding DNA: TGTGCCAGCAGTCCAGACCCTCAGGGGAATCAGCCCCAGCATTTT. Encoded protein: CASSPDPQGNQPQHF.

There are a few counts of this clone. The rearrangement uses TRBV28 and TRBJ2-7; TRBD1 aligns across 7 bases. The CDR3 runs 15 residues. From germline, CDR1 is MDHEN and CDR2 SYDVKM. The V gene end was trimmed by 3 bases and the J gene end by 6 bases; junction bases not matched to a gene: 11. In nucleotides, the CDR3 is TGTGCCAGCAGTTTGGGGGCAGGGGGACCGATCGAGCAGTACTTC. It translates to CASSLGAGGPIEQYF. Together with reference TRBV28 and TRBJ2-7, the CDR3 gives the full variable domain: DVKVTQSSRYLVKRTGEKVFLECVQDMDHENMFWYRQDPGLGLRLIYFSYDVKMKEKGDIPEGYSVSREKKERFSLILESASTNQTSMYLCASSLGAGGPIEQYFGPGTRLTVT.

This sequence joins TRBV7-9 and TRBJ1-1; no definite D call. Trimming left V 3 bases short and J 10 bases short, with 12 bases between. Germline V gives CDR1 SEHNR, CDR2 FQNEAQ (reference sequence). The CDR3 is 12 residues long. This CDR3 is CASSLDFLGAFF. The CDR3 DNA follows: TGTGCCAGCAGCTTGGACTTCCTGGGAGCTTTCTTT.

CDR3 sequence: CASSYLGQGANYGYTF. CDR3 bases: TGTGCCAGCAGTTACTTAGGACAGGGGGCTAACTATGGCTACACCTTC. The rearrangement joins TRBV6-2 or TRBV6-3 to TRBJ1-2; 10 bases map to TRBD1. The CDR3 consists of 16 residues. Germline CDR1 MNHEY, CDR2 SVGEGT. The V and J ends lost 1 base and 0 bases, in that order; junction bases with no gene match: 2.

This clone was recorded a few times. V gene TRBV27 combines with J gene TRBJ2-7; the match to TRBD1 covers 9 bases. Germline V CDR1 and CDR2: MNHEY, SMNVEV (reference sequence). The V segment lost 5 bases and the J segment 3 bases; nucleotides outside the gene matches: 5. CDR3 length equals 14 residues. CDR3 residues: CASSLGTGNYEQYF. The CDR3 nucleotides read TGTGCCAGCAGTCTAGGGACAGGGAACTACGAGCAGTACTTC.

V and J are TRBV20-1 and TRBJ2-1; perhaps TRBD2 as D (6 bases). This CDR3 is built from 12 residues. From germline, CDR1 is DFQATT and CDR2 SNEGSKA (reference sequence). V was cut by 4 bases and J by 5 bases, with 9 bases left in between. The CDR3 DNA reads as TGCAGTGCTACCGGGACTCACAATGAGCAGTTCTTC. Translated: CSATGTHNEQFF.

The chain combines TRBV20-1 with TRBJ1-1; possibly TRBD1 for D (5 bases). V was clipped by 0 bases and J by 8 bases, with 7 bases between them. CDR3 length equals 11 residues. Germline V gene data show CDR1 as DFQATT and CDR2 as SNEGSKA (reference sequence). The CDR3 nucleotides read TGCAGTGCTAGAGAGGAGGGGGAAGCTTTCTTT. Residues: CSAREEGEAFF.

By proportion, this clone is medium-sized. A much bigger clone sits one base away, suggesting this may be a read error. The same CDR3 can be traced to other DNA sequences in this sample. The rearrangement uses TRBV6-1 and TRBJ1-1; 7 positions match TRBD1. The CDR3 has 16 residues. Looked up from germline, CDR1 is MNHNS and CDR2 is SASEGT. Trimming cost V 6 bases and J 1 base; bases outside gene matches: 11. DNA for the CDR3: TGTGCCAGCAGCGCGCTAGGGGACAGCTGGAACACTGAAGCTTTCTTT. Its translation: CASSALGDSWNTEAFF.

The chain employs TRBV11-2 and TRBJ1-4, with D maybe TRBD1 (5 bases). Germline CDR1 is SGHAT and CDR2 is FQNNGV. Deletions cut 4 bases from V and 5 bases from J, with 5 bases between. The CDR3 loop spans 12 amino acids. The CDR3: CASSWDNEKLFF. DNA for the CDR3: TGTGCCAGCAGCTGGGACAATGAAAAACTGTTTTTT.

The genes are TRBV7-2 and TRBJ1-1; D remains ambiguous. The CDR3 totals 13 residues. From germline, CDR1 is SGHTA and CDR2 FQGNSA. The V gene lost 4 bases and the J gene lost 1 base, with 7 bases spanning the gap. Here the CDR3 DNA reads TGTGCCAGCAGCTCACGACAGAACACTGAAGCTTTCTTT. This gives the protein CASSSRQNTEAFF.

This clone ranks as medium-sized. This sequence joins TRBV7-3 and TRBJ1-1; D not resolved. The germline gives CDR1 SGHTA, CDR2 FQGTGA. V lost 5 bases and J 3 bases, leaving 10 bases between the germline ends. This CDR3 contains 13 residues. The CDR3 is CASSRRADTEAFF. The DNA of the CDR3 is TGTGCCAGCAGCAGGAGAGCGGACACTGAAGCTTTCTTT.

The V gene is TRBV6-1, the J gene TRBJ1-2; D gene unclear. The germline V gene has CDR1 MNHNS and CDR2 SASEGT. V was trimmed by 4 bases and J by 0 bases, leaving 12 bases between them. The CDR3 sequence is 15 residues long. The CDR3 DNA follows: TGTGCCAGCAGTGGCCAGTCGGGAGCTAACTATGGCTACACCTTC. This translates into CASSGQSGANYGYTF.

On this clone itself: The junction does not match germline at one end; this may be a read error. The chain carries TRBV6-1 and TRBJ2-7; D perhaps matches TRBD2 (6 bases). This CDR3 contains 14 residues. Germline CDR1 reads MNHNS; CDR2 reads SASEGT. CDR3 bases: TGTGCCAGCGCCGCAGGGACTCGCTCCTACGAGAAGTACTTC. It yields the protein CASAAGTRSYEKYF.

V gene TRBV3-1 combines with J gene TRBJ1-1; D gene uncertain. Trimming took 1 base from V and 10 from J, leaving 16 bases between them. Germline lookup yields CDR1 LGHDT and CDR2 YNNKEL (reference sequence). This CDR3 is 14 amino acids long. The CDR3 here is CASSQGATNWVAFF. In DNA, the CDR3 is TGTGCCAGCAGCCAAGGCGCGACAAACTGGGTAGCTTTCTTT.

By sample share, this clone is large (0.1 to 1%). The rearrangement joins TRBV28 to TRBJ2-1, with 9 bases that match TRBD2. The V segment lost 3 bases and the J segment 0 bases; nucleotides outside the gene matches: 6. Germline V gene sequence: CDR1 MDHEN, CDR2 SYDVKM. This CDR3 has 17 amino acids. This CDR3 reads CASSFLLAGTSYNEQFF. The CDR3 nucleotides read TGTGCCAGCAGTTTTTTGCTAGCGGGGACCTCCTACAATGAGCAGTTCTTC.

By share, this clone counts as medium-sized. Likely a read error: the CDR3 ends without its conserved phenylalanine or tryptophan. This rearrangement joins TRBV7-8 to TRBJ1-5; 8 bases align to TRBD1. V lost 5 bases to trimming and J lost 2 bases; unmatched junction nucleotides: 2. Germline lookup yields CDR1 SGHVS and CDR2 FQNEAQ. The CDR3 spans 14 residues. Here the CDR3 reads CASSLDRGNQPQHS. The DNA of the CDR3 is TGTGCCAGCAGCCTGGACAGGGGCAATCAGCCCCAGCATTCT.

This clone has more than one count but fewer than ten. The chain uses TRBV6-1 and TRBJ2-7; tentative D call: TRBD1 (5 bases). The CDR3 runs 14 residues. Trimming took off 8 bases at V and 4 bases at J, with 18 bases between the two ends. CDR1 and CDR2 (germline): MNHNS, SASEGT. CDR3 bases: TGTGCCAGCCATCCTTCAGGACAAGGTTACGAGCAGTACTTC. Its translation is CASHPSGQGYEQYF.

The CDR3 coding sequence is TGTGCCAGCAGTGACAGTTACAATGAGCAGTTCTTC. It is translated as CASSDSYNEQFF. The V call is TRBV6-1, the J call TRBJ2-1; D is ambiguous. V was trimmed by 3 bases and J by 4 bases, leaving 4 bases between them. Germline V gene sequence: CDR1 MNHNS, CDR2 SASEGT. The CDR3 length is 12 residues.

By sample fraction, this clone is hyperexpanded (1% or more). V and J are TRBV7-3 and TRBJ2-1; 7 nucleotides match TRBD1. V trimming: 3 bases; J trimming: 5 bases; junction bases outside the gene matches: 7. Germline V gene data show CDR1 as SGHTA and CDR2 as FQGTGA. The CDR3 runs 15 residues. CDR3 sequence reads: CASSFRQGVNNEQFF. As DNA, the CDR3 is TGTGCCAGCAGCTTCCGGCAGGGGGTAAACAATGAGCAGTTCTTC. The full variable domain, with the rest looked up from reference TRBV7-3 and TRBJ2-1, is GAGVSQTPSNKVTEKGKYVELRCDPISGHTALYWYRQSLGQGPEFLIYFQGTGAADDSGLPNDRFFAVRPEGSVSTLKIQRTERGDSAVYLCASSFRQGVNNEQFFGPGTRLTVL.

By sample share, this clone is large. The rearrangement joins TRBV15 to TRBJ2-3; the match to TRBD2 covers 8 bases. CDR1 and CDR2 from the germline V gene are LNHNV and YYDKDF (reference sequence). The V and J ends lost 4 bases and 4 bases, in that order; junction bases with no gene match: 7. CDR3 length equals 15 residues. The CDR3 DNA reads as TGTGCCACCAGCAAGGGAGCGGGGGAGGCAGATACGCAGTATTTT. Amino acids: CATSKGAGEADTQYF.

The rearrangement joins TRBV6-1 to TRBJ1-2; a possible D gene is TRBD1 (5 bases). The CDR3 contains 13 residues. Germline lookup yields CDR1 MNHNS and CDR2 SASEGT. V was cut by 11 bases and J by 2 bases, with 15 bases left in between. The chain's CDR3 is CALSGEANYGYTF. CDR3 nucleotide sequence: TGTGCCCTTTCGGGGGAGGCAAACTATGGCTACACCTTC.

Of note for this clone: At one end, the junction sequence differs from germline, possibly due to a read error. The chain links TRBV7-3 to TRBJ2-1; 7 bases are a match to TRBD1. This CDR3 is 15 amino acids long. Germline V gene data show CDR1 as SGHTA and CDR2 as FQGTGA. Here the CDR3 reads CASSLRQGSHNEQSF. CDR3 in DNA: TGTGCCAGCAGCTTAAGACAGGGATCCCACAATGAGCAGTCGTTC. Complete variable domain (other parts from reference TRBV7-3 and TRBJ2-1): GAGVSQTPSNKVTEKGKYVELRCDPISGHTALYWYRQSLGQGPEFLIYFQGTGAADDSGLPNDRFFAVRPEGSVSTLKIQRTERGDSAVYLCASSLRQGSHNEQSFGPGTRLTVL.

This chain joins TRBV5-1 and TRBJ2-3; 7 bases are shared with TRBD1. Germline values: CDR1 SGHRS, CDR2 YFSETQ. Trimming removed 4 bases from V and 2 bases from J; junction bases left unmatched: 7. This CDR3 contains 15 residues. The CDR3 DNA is TGCGCCAGCAGCCGTCGGGACAGAAACACAGATACGCAGTATTTT. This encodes CASSRRDRNTDTQYF. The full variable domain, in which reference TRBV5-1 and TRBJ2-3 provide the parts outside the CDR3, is KAGVTQTPRYLIKTRGQQVTLSCSPISGHRSVSWYQQTPGQGLQFLFEYFSETQRNKGNFPGRFSGRQFSNSRSEMNVSTLELGDSALYLCASSRRDRNTDTQYFGPGTRLTVL.

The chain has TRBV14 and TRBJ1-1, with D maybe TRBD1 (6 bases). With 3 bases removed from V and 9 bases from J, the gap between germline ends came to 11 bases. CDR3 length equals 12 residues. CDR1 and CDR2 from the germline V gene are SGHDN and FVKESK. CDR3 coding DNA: TGTGCCAGCAGCCATGTGGACAGAAAAGCTTTCTTT. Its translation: CASSHVDRKAFF.

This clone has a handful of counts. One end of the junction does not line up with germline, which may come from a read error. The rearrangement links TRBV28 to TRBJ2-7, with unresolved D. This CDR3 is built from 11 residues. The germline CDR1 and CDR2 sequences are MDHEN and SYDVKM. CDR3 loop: CASKLRNEQYF. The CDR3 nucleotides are TGTGCCAGCAAACTGAGAAACGAGCAGTATTTC. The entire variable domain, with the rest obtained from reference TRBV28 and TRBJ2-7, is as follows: DVKVTQSSRYLVKRTGEKVFLECVQDMDHENMFWYRQDPGLGLRLIYFSYDVKMKEKGDIPEGYSVSREKKERFSLILESASTNQTSMYLCASKLRNEQYFGPGTRLTVT.

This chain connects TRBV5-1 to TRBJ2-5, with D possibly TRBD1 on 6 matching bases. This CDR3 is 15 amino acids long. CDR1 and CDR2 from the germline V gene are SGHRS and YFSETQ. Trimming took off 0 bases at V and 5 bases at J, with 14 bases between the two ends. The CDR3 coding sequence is TGCGCCAGCAGCTTGGTCCCCACTAGGGGGGAGACCCAGTACTTC. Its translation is CASSLVPTRGETQYF.

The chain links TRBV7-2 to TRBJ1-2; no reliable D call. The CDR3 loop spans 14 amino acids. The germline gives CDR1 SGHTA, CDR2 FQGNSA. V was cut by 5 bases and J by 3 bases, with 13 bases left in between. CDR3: CASSPLHSDYGYTF. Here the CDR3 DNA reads TGTGCCAGCAGCCCTCTCCACAGCGACTATGGCTACACCTTC.

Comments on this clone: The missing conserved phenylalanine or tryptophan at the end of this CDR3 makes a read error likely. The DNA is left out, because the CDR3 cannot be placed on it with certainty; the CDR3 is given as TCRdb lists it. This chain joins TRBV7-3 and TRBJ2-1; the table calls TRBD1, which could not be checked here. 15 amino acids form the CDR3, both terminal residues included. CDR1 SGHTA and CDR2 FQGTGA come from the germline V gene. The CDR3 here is CARSLRQGTHNEKFL.